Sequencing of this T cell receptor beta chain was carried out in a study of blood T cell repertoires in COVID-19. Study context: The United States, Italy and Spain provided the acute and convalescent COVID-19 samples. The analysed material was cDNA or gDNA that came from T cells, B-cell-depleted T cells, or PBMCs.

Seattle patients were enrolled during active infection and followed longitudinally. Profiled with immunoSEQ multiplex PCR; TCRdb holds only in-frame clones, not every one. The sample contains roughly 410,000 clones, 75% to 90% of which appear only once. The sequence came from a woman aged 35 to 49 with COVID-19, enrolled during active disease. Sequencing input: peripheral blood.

The CDR3 sequence is CATSKAHSPLHF. CDR3 bases: TGTGCCACCAGCAAAGCACATTCACCCCTCCACTTT. The chain joins TRBV15 to TRBJ1-6; D ambiguous. V dropped 4 bases and J dropped 8 bases, with 6 bases sitting between them. The CDR3 spans 12 residues. Germline values: CDR1 LNHNV, CDR2 YYDKDF (reference sequence). The full variable domain, rest sourced from reference TRBV15 and TRBJ1-6, is DAMVIQNPRYQVTQFGKPVTLSCSQTLNHNVMYWYQQKSSQAPKLLFHYYDKDFNNEADTPDNFQSRRPNTSFCFLDIRSPGLGDTAMYLCATSKAHSPLHFGNGTRLTVT.